The TCR beta chain under discussion was sequenced for a study of blood T cell repertoires in COVID-19. TCRdb keeps only in-frame clones here, not all; method: immunoSEQ multiplex PCR. Here the sample spans some 100,000 clones, just over 85% being singletons. There are 15 residues in the CDR3. V lost 7 bases and J lost 0, with 13 bases in between. Per germline, CDR1 MNHEY and CDR2 SMNVEV (reference sequence). Participants were placed into cohorts based on the clinical history they reported. The sequenced sample consisted of PBMCs or T cells enriched from blood (not recorded which). The sequence was collected from a woman aged 45-60 years who had recovered from COVID-19. The V call is TRBV27, the J call TRBJ2-1; perhaps TRBD2 as D (5 bases). The CDR3 sequence: CASTTAAPSYNEQFF. The CDR3 region has the DNA TGTGCCAGCACCACAGCGGCGCCCTCCTACAATGAGCAGTTCTTC.